A selection of T cell receptor beta chains follows, all from one sample in a study of OX40 agonist ivuxolimab in advanced cancers. The repertoire was sequenced with immunoSEQ multiplex PCR; TCRdb's copy has only in-frame clones and lacks some. Among 99,000 or so clones, 90% to 97% were seen once, and the ten largest hold approximately 2%. The source was CD4+ or CD8+ T cells sorted from blood, collected in a trial of the OX40 agonist ivuxolimab. These receptors were collected from an adult with an advanced solid tumor such as melanoma, head and neck, liver or kidney cancer. CDR3s include the opening cysteine and the closing phenylalanine or tryptophan. Each record gives: CDR3 length, V gene, clone size, CDR3 protein. A row's size may be missing; if present it is once, few, many or a size class.

cdr3_length: 14
v_call: TRBV27
clone_size: NA
cdr3_aa: CASSWEAGNQPQHF

cdr3_length: 16
v_call: TRBV4-1
clone_size: NA
cdr3_aa: CASSPWGVGDSYEQYF

cdr3_length: 16
v_call: TRBV18
clone_size: NA
cdr3_aa: CASSRVSGTEEETQYF

cdr3_length: 16
v_call: TRBV5-4
clone_size: NA
cdr3_aa: CASSPEGRQSSYEQYF

cdr3_length: 15
v_call: TRBV6-1
clone_size: NA
cdr3_aa: CASSLEAGSYNEQFF

cdr3_length: 16
v_call: TRBV4-2
clone_size: NA
cdr3_aa: CASSQDGLAGSQEQFF

cdr3_length: 14
v_call: TRBV9
clone_size: NA
cdr3_aa: CASSGSDSNQPQHF

cdr3_length: 15
v_call: TRBV2
clone_size: NA
cdr3_aa: CASTGTAELNTEAFF

cdr3_length: 12
v_call: TRBV27
clone_size: NA
cdr3_aa: CASSPPSYEQYF

cdr3_length: 17
v_call: TRBV7-9
clone_size: NA
cdr3_aa: CASSPPRQGAFSDTQYF

cdr3_length: 17
v_call: TRBV2
clone_size: NA
cdr3_aa: CASIEGAGVMGTDTQYF

cdr3_length: 13
v_call: TRBV19
clone_size: NA
cdr3_aa: CASNDSGNQPQHF

cdr3_length: 14
v_call: TRBV6-6
clone_size: NA
cdr3_aa: CASNLGSLTYEQYF

cdr3_length: 17
v_call: TRBV2
clone_size: NA
cdr3_aa: CASRILTSGGESYEQYF

cdr3_length: 16
v_call: TRBV27
clone_size: NA
cdr3_aa: CASSISSPPLNEKLFF

cdr3_length: 14
v_call: TRBV19
clone_size: few
cdr3_aa: CASSIGTEGYEQYF

cdr3_length: 15
v_call: TRBV13
clone_size: NA
cdr3_aa: CASSVSGNSYNEQFF

cdr3_length: 14
v_call: TRBV19
clone_size: NA
cdr3_aa: CASSTRTGNEKLFF

cdr3_length: 17
v_call: TRBV6-1
clone_size: NA
cdr3_aa: CASSGYGVGQGAYEQYF

cdr3_length: 13
v_call: TRBV4-3
clone_size: NA
cdr3_aa: CASSQISGYEQYF

cdr3_length: 13
v_call: TRBV9
clone_size: NA
cdr3_aa: CASSQGPGNEQFF

cdr3_length: 14
v_call: TRBV2
clone_size: NA
cdr3_aa: CASTGTGDDYEQYF

cdr3_length: 18
v_call: TRBV4-3
clone_size: NA
cdr3_aa: CASSQDHDFDLGYNEQFF

cdr3_length: 13
v_call: TRBV5-4
clone_size: NA
cdr3_aa: CASSLAVTGELFF

cdr3_length: 14
v_call: TRBV15
clone_size: NA
cdr3_aa: CATSRGQGQDTQYF

cdr3_length: 15
v_call: TRBV6-6
clone_size: NA
cdr3_aa: CASSYDLNLNTEAFF

cdr3_length: 13
v_call: TRBV7-9
clone_size: NA
cdr3_aa: CASSGQGAIEQYF

cdr3_length: 15
v_call: TRBV4-2
clone_size: NA
cdr3_aa: CASSQGVGAFYGYTF

cdr3_length: 15
v_call: TRBV28
clone_size: NA
cdr3_aa: CASTTPVRSSYEQYF

cdr3_length: 16
v_call: TRBV25-1
clone_size: NA
cdr3_aa: CASRGVLAGGLDEQFF

cdr3_length: 13
v_call: TRBV7-6
clone_size: NA
cdr3_aa: CASSPGINYEQYF

cdr3_length: 13
v_call: TRBV11-1
clone_size: once
cdr3_aa: CASRRDQAYEQYF

cdr3_length: 13
v_call: TRBV18
clone_size: NA
cdr3_aa: CASSPKEAYGYTF

cdr3_length: 20
v_call: TRBV28
clone_size: NA
cdr3_aa: CASSFAGPTGAGGRVGELFF

cdr3_length: 14
v_call: TRBV5-1
clone_size: NA
cdr3_aa: CASSLGQGSDGYTF

cdr3_length: 15
v_call: TRBV6-5
clone_size: NA
cdr3_aa: CASSYSKQPNEKLFF

cdr3_length: 13
v_call: TRBV7-9
clone_size: NA
cdr3_aa: CASSPVGGSEQYF

cdr3_length: 14
v_call: TRBV27
clone_size: NA
cdr3_aa: CASSFLAGVDTQYF

cdr3_length: 14
v_call: TRBV7-8
clone_size: once
cdr3_aa: CASSISRVGDTQYF

cdr3_length: 14
v_call: TRBV5-5
clone_size: NA
cdr3_aa: CASSLGGDTTWAFF

cdr3_length: 14
v_call: TRBV28
clone_size: NA
cdr3_aa: CASSPGLDTYEQYF

cdr3_length: 12
v_call: TRBV27
clone_size: NA
cdr3_aa: CASSLLGSPLHF

cdr3_length: 19
v_call: TRBV30
clone_size: NA
cdr3_aa: CAWSPGPLRGASYTGELFF

cdr3_length: 14
v_call: TRBV9
clone_size: NA
cdr3_aa: CASSAGTGGSEAFF

cdr3_length: 18
v_call: TRBV4-2
clone_size: once
cdr3_aa: CASTPFPRGEATNEKLFF

cdr3_length: 15
v_call: TRBV19
clone_size: NA
cdr3_aa: CASSITGLALNEQFF

cdr3_length: 12
v_call: TRBV27
clone_size: once
cdr3_aa: CASSSYTGELFF

cdr3_length: 16
v_call: TRBV19
clone_size: NA
cdr3_aa: CASSTLVGGMNTEAFF

cdr3_length: 13
v_call: TRBV27
clone_size: NA
cdr3_aa: CASSPTPNNEQFF

cdr3_length: 15
v_call: TRBV13
clone_size: NA
cdr3_aa: CASSFTGTGHYEQYF

cdr3_length: 14
v_call: TRBV30
clone_size: few
cdr3_aa: CAWSLGQGRTEAFF

cdr3_length: 14
v_call: TRBV7-7
clone_size: few
cdr3_aa: CASSLDRNNSPLHF

cdr3_length: 15
v_call: TRBV7-2
clone_size: NA
cdr3_aa: CASSLLAVSTDTQYF

cdr3_length: 14
v_call: TRBV7-9
clone_size: NA
cdr3_aa: CASSFLQGSNEQFF